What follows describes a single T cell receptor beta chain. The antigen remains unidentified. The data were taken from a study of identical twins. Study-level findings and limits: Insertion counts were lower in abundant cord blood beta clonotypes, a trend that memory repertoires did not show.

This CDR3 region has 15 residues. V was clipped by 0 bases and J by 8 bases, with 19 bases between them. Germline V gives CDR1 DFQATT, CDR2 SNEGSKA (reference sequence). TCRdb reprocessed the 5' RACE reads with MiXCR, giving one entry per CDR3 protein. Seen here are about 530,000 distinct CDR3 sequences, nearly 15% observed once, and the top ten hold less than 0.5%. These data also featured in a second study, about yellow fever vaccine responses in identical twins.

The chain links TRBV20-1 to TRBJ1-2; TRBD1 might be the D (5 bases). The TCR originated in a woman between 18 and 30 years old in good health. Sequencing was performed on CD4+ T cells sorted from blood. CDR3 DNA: TGCAGTGCTAGAGATTGGGTGGCAGGGATCGGCGGCTACACCTTC. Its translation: CSARDWVAGIGGYTF.